The source of this T cell receptor (beta chain) is a study of blood T cell repertoires in COVID-19. Sequencing used immunoSEQ multiplex PCR; TCRdb keeps in-frame clones, though not all of them. The top ten hold about 2.2% of the sample, which has approximately 130,000 clones, approximately 71% seen once. Germline loops: CDR1 MDHEN, CDR2 SYDVKM. This CDR3 has 17 residues. The J segment lost 2 bases and the V segment lost 1 base, leaving 6 bases of the junction unmatched. The chain joins TRBV28 to TRBJ2-7, with 12 bases identical to TRBD2. This clonotype originated in a woman in her 70s with acute or convalescent COVID-19. The sample consisted of peripheral blood. This CDR3 reads CASSLSPGLAGTYEQYF. CDR3 nucleotide sequence: TGTGCCAGCAGTTTATCCCCCGGACTAGCGGGAACCTACGAGCAGTACTTC. The whole variable domain, remainder taken from reference TRBV28 and TRBJ2-7, is DVKVTQSSRYLVKRTGEKVFLECVQDMDHENMFWYRQDPGLGLRLIYFSYDVKMKEKGDIPEGYSVSREKKERFSLILESASTNQTSMYLCASSLSPGLAGTYEQYFGPGTRLTVT.